Presented here are 32 T cell receptor beta chains from one specimen sequenced in a study of T-cell memory formation after mild COVID-19. TCRdb reprocessed the 5' RACE reads via MiXCR and lists one record per CDR3 protein. The sample consists of around 450,000 distinct CDR3 sequences, around 20% of them appearing once. Sequenced input: PBMCs or a T cell subset sorted from them (not recorded which). Every receptor here comes from an adult woman who had mild COVID-19 (a few samples of this study predate the infection). Cell type and time point are not known.

In its sample, this clonotype was seen a few times. The chain carries TRBV30 and TRBJ2-7; D call uncertain. Germline V gene data show CDR1 as GTSNPN and CDR2 as SVGIG (reference sequence). Trimming took off 0 bases at V and 6 bases at J, with 6 bases between the two ends. The CDR3 is 11 residues long. CDR3 amino acids: CAWSVTPEQYF. The CDR3 DNA follows: TGTGCCTGGAGTGTTACGCCCGAGCAGTACTTC.

The chain has TRBV7-9 and TRBJ1-2, with D uncertain. Germline V gives CDR1 SEHNR, CDR2 FQNEAQ (reference sequence). CDR3 length equals 14 residues. V dropped 1 base and J dropped 8 bases, with 14 bases sitting between them. The CDR3 region has the DNA TGTGCCAGCAGCTTAGGTACCCCTCGAGGCGGCTACACCTTC. Amino acid sequence: CASSLGTPRGGYTF.

The genes are TRBV7-2 and TRBJ2-3; TRBD2 matches 13 bases. The CDR3 spans 17 residues. Germline loops: CDR1 SGHTA, CDR2 FQGNSA. Trimming removed 5 bases from V and 2 bases from J; junction bases left unmatched: 7. The CDR3 bases are TGTGCCAGCAGCCGGACTAGCGGGGGACCTATCACAGATACGCAGTATTTT. Translated, it gives CASSRTSGGPITDTQYF.

This clonotype was detected a few times. This sequence joins TRBV5-1 and TRBJ2-2; the match to TRBD1 covers 10 bases. CDR3 size: 14 residues. The V gene end was trimmed by 7 bases and the J gene end by 3 bases; junction bases not matched to a gene: 3. The germline V gene encodes CDR1 SGHRS and CDR2 YFSETQ. CDR3 sequence reads: CASSGTGDTGELFF. The CDR3 nucleotides read TGCGCCAGCTCCGGGACAGGGGACACCGGGGAGCTGTTTTTT.

This clonotype has only a few counts. The chain carries TRBV7-6 and TRBJ1-1; D remains unclear. In germline, CDR1 is SGHVS, CDR2 FNYEAQ. The CDR3 spans 16 residues. The V gene lost 1 base and the J gene lost 5 bases, with 17 bases spanning the gap. The CDR3 here is CASSLVAATLGTEAFF. DNA for the CDR3: TGTGCCAGCAGCTTAGTGGCAGCGACCTTGGGGACTGAAGCTTTCTTT.

The rearrangement uses TRBV10-3 and TRBJ1-2; D is perhaps TRBD1 (6 bases). Per germline, CDR1 ENHRY and CDR2 SYGVKD. This CDR3 is 13 amino acids long. Trimming removed 0 bases from V and 7 bases from J, with 9 bases in between. The CDR3 DNA follows: TGTGCCATCAGTGAGTCTACAGGGATTGGCTACACCTTC. This gives the protein CAISESTGIGYTF.

This clonotype was detected a few times. This sequence joins TRBV20-1 and TRBJ2-1; D might be TRBD2 (6 bases). The V gene's germline CDR1 is DFQATT and CDR2 SNEGSKA (reference sequence). The CDR3 loop spans 16 amino acids. Trimming took off 0 bases at V and 8 bases at J, with 20 bases between the two ends. CDR3 amino acids: CSARDHWDSPRDEQFF. DNA of the CDR3: TGCAGTGCTAGAGACCATTGGGACTCCCCCAGGGATGAGCAGTTCTTC.

This clonotype occurred a few times. The rearrangement uses TRBV19 and TRBJ1-1; TRBD1 is a possible D gene (5 bases). V was pared by 7 bases and J by 3 bases, with 15 bases between. Germline values: CDR1 LNHDA, CDR2 SQIVND (reference sequence). The CDR3 is 14 amino acids. CDR3 DNA sequence: TGTGCCAGTAATGTGAGGGGTCCACACACTGAAGCTTTCTTT. This sequence encodes CASNVRGPHTEAFF.

For the CDR3, the DNA is TGTGCCAGCAGCCCCACCGGAGGACAGGGGTTCTCCGGGGAGCTGTTTTTT. Translation gives CASSPTGGQGFSGELFF. The V and J genes are TRBV7-2 and TRBJ2-2, with 9 bases fitting TRBD1. This CDR3 spans 17 amino acids. V lost 5 bases and J lost 6; bases outside the gene matches: 13. Per germline, CDR1 SGHTA and CDR2 FQGNSA.

V usage is TRBV9 and J usage is TRBJ2-2; D gene ambiguous. The CDR3 has 12 residues. Looked up from germline, CDR1 is SGDLS and CDR2 is YYNGEE. V lost 3 bases to trimming and J lost 6 bases, with 6 bases between them. CDR3 nucleotides: TGTGCCAGCAGCGGAGGAGCCGGGGAGCTGTTTTTT. Protein sequence: CASSGGAGELFF.

V gene TRBV23-1 combines with J gene TRBJ2-7, with TRBD1 matching over 9 bases. TRBV23-1 is identified as an open reading frame with a role that is uncertain. The CDR3 contains 16 residues. With 4 bases clipped from V and 2 bases from J, the junction kept 9 bases outside the gene matches. The CDR3 bases are TGCGCCAGCAGTCCCCTACAGGGGGCCCACCCCTACGAGCAGTACTTC. It translates to CASSPLQGAHPYEQYF.

This chain joins TRBV7-9 and TRBJ1-1, with unresolved D. Trimming stripped 5 bases from V and 6 bases from J, with 7 bases between. CDR3 length: 11 residues. CDR1 is SEHNR and CDR2 is FQNEAQ in the germline V gene (reference sequence). The CDR3 loop reads CASSGRAEAFF. The CDR3 DNA sequence: TGTGCCAGCAGCGGAAGGGCTGAAGCTTTCTTT. The entire variable domain, with the rest obtained from reference TRBV7-9 and TRBJ1-1, is as follows: DTGVSQNPRHKITKRGQNVTFRCDPISEHNRLYWYRQTLGQGPEFLTYFQNEAQLEKSRLLSDRFSAERPKGSFSTLEIQRTEQGDSAMYLCASSGRAEAFFGQGTRLTVV.

Only a few counts were recorded for this clonotype. The chain links TRBV15 to TRBJ2-7; 9 bases line up with TRBD1. The CDR3 spans 16 residues. Germline V gene data show CDR1 as LNHNV and CDR2 as YYDKDF (reference sequence). V lost 3 bases to trimming and J lost 0 bases; unmatched junction nucleotides: 6. CDR3 bases: TGTGCCACCAGCAGCACCGGGACAGGGCCCTCCTACGAGCAGTACTTC. Amino acids: CATSSTGTGPSYEQYF.

This clonotype was seen more than once but under ten times. The V call is TRBV24-1, the J call TRBJ2-3, with TRBD2 as a possible D gene (6 bases). CDR1 and CDR2 (germline): KGHDR, SFDVKD. V was shortened by 4 bases and J by 4 bases, with 11 bases between the two germline ends. CDR3 length equals 14 residues. Written as DNA, the CDR3 is TGTGCCACCAGTGACCCCGGACTACCAGATACGCAGTATTTT. It yields the protein CATSDPGLPDTQYF.

This clonotype was counted many times. For the CDR3, the DNA is TGTGCCAGCAGCTCAGCTAGCGGGGGGGCATTCGGAGAGACCCAGTACTTC. Protein: CASSSASGGAFGETQYF. The gene calls are TRBV7-9 and TRBJ2-5, with 12 positions matching TRBD2. Germline loops: CDR1 SEHNR, CDR2 FQNEAQ (reference sequence). The length of the CDR3 is 17 residues. With 4 bases clipped from V and 4 bases from J, the junction kept 10 bases outside the gene matches.

The J gene is TRBJ2-4, the V gene TRBV29-1; D is tentatively TRBD1 or TRBD2 (6 bases each). Germline CDR1 SQVTM, CDR2 ANQGSEA. The CDR3 consists of 14 residues. V gave up 4 bases and J gave up 2 bases, with 12 bases separating them. The CDR3 DNA follows: TGCAGCGTTGTGGGGGGCTGGACCAAAAACATTCAGTACTTC. As protein: CSVVGGWTKNIQYF. Using reference TRBV29-1 and TRBJ2-4 for the parts outside the CDR3, the full variable domain is SAVISQKPSRDICQRGTSLTIQCQVDSQVTMMFWYRQQPGQSLTLIATANQGSEATYESGFVIDKFPISRPNLTFSTLTVSNMSPEDSSIYLCSVVGGWTKNIQYFGAGTRLSVL.

There are a few counts of this clonotype. The chain couples TRBV3-1 to TRBJ2-3, with unresolved D. Germline CDR1 is LGHDT and CDR2 is YNNKEL (reference sequence). V was cut by 0 bases and J by 1 base, with 11 bases left in between. The CDR3 covers 16 residues. CDR3 nucleotide sequence: TGTGCCAGCAGCCAAGAAGCTGGCCCGCGCACAGATACGCAGTATTTT. It yields the protein CASSQEAGPRTDTQYF.

The chain has TRBV12-3 or TRBV12-4 and TRBJ2-3, with 7 bases lining up with TRBD1. The CDR3 sequence is 14 residues long. The trim removed 6 bases at V and 5 bases at J, leaving 8 bases unmatched. CDR3 bases: TGTGCCAGCAGCTCCATCCAGGGGGTAGATACGCAGTATTTT. Translation: CASSSIQGVDTQYF.

This clonotype was counted a few times. This rearrangement joins TRBV20-1 to TRBJ1-6; D not resolved. The length of the CDR3 is 14 residues. CDR1 DFQATT and CDR2 SNEGSKA come from the germline V gene (reference sequence). Trimming took 4 bases from V and 5 from J, leaving 12 bases between them. CDR3 nucleotides: TGCAGTGCTAAAGAACAGCTTCATAATTCACCCCTCCACTTT. It yields the protein CSAKEQLHNSPLHF.

This clonotype has more than one count but fewer than ten. The V call is TRBV7-2, the J call TRBJ2-6; D is ambiguous. The CDR3 is 16 amino acids. CDR1 and CDR2 (germline): SGHTA, FQGNSA. The V end was cut by 3 bases, the J end by 4 bases, with 13 bases between. In DNA form, the CDR3 reads TGTGCCAGCAGCTTCGGTTGGGCGGTCGGGGCCAACGTCCTGACTTTC. It translates to CASSFGWAVGANVLTF.

There are a few counts of this clonotype. The chain employs TRBV18 and TRBJ1-1, with D possibly matching TRBD1 (6 bases). CDR3 length: 14 amino acids. Trimming pared 8 bases from V and 1 base from J, leaving 14 bases between. CDR1 is KGHSH, CDR2 LQKENI, per germline. This CDR3 is CASLLRGGNTEAFF. The CDR3 DNA is TGTGCCAGCCTCCTCAGGGGTGGGAACACTGAAGCTTTCTTT.

This clonotype was detected a few times. This chain joins TRBV6-5 and TRBJ2-1; D not certain. The germline gives CDR1 MNHEY, CDR2 SVGAGI. This CDR3 contains 12 residues. Trimming shortened V by 5 bases and J by 13 bases, and 15 bases separated the two germline ends. In DNA form, the CDR3 reads TGTGCCAGCAGTCCAACTGCCGGGTTCCAGTTCTTC. Translation: CASSPTAGFQFF.

This clonotype was counted between two and nine times. V and J are TRBV7-9 and TRBJ2-7; 9 positions match TRBD2. The CDR3 runs 16 residues. Germline CDR1 reads SEHNR; CDR2 reads FQNEAQ (reference sequence). Unmatched junction bases numbered 12, after V lost 5 bases and J lost 4 bases. CDR3 DNA: TGTGCCAGCAGCGCCCCGTTTAGCGGGAGCGAGTACGAGCAGTACTTC. This gives the protein CASSAPFSGSEYEQYF.

This clonotype has just a few counts. V usage is TRBV5-1 and J usage is TRBJ1-2, with D maybe TRBD1 (5 bases). Trimming removed 0 bases from V and 8 bases from J, with 17 bases in between. This CDR3 has 15 amino acids. Germline lookup yields CDR1 SGHRS and CDR2 YFSETQ. CDR3 amino acids: CASSLGQGRRQGYTF. Here the CDR3 DNA reads TGCGCCAGCAGCTTGGGGCAGGGACGAAGGCAGGGCTACACCTTC.

This clonotype has just a few counts. The J gene is TRBJ2-5, the V gene TRBV5-1; 7 bases match TRBD1. Germline values: CDR1 SGHRS, CDR2 YFSETQ. The J segment lost 0 bases and the V segment lost 6 bases, leaving 11 bases of the junction unmatched. The CDR3 consists of 16 residues. CDR3 amino acids: CASKGRGSGYQETQYF. Here the CDR3 DNA reads TGCGCCAGCAAGGGCAGGGGGTCGGGGTACCAAGAGACCCAGTACTTC.

The gene calls are TRBV7-9 and TRBJ2-5, with a weak D call TRBD1 (6 bases). V dropped 5 bases and J dropped 1 base, with 14 bases sitting between them. The CDR3 loop spans 15 amino acids. Germline loops: CDR1 SEHNR, CDR2 FQNEAQ (reference sequence). CDR3 protein: CASSPTWTAQETQYF. The CDR3 region has the DNA TGTGCCAGCAGCCCAACTTGGACAGCCCAAGAGACCCAGTACTTC.

The sample holds a few counts of this clonotype. The J gene is TRBJ2-5, the V gene TRBV6-1; D ambiguous. The CDR3 consists of 14 residues. Per the germline V gene, CDR1 is MNHNS and CDR2 is SASEGT. Trimming pared 6 bases from V and 7 bases from J, leaving 18 bases between. In DNA, the CDR3 is TGTGCCAGCAGGGCCGGGCCCTATTTCGCGACCCAGTACTTC. Protein: CASRAGPYFATQYF.

This clonotype showed up just a few times. The V and J genes are TRBV7-8 and TRBJ2-7, with a tentative D call TRBD2 (6 bases). The CDR3 has 16 residues. From germline, CDR1 is SGHVS and CDR2 FQNEAQ. V was clipped by 6 bases and J by 3 bases, with 21 bases between them. The DNA of the CDR3 is TGTGCCAGCAGGAAGCGAACCCGGGACTTACGCTACGAGCAGTACTTC. Its translation: CASRKRTRDLRYEQYF.

This clonotype was found a few times. The chain carries TRBV28 and TRBJ2-7; 10 nucleotides align to TRBD1. Germline V gene lookup returns CDR1 MDHEN and CDR2 SYDVKM. CDR3 length equals 20 residues. V was clipped by 5 bases and J by 0 bases; unmatched bases: 19. The CDR3 reads CASSPTPTSDRGIFSYEQYF. CDR3 nucleotide sequence: TGTGCCAGCAGTCCGACCCCCACATCGGACAGGGGGATTTTCTCCTACGAGCAGTACTTC.

The chain carries TRBV7-3 and TRBJ2-5; 9 bases match TRBD2. J was trimmed by 7 bases and V by 5 bases; bases with no gene match: 8. The germline V gene encodes CDR1 SGHTA and CDR2 FQGTGA. CDR3 length: 14 amino acids. CDR3 region: CASSASGTVGTQYF. For the CDR3, the DNA is TGTGCCAGCAGCGCTAGCGGGACGGTAGGGACCCAGTACTTC.

The V call is TRBV9, the J call TRBJ2-7, with 7 nucleotides matching TRBD1. CDR1 is SGDLS and CDR2 is YYNGEE in the germline V gene. This CDR3 has 15 amino acids. Germline trimming cut 2 bases from V and 2 bases from J; bases unmatched to any gene: 7. In DNA, the CDR3 is TGTGCCAGCAGCGTCCGACAGGGTCCTCCCTACGAGCAGTACTTC. Its protein product is CASSVRQGPPYEQYF.

The genes are TRBV30 and TRBJ2-2; no clear D. The CDR3 length is 15 residues. Trimming cost V 1 base and J 8 bases, with 17 bases left between them. Germline CDR1 is GTSNPN and CDR2 is SVGIG (reference sequence). CDR3 DNA: TGTGCCTGGAGTGCTCCTGGCTACTCGTCGGGGGAGCTGTTTTTT. Protein sequence: CAWSAPGYSSGELFF. The full variable domain, completed using reference TRBV30 and TRBJ2-2, is SQTIHQWPATLVQPVGSPLSLECTVEGTSNPNLYWYRQAAGRGLQLLFYSVGIGQISSEVPQNLSASRPQDRQFILSSKKLLLSDSGFYLCAWSAPGYSSGELFFGEGSRLTVL.